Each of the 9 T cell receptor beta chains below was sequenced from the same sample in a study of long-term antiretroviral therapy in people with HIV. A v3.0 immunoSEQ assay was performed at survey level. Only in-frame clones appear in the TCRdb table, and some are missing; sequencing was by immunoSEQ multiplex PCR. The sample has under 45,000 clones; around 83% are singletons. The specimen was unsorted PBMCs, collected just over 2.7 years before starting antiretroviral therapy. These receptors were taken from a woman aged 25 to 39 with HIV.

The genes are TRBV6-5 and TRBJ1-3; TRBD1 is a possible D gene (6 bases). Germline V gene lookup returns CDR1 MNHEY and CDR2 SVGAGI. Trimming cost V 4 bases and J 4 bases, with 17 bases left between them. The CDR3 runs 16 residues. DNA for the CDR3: TGTGCCAGCAGTTTGGGGGGCCTGGGCGGCGGAAACACCATATATTTT. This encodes CASSLGGLGGGNTIYF.

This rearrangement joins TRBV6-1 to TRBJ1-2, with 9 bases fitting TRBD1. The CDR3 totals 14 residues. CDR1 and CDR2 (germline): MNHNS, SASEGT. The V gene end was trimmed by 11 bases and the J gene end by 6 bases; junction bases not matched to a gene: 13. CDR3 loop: CAGTRDREWDGYTF. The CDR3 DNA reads TGTGCCGGAACCCGGGACAGGGAGTGGGATGGCTACACCTTC.

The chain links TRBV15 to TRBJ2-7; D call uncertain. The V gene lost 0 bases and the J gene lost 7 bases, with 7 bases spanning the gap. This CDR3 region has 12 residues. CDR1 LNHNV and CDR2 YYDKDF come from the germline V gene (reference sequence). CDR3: CATSREGFEQYV. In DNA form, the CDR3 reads TGTGCCACCAGCAGAGAAGGGTTTGAGCAGTACGTC.

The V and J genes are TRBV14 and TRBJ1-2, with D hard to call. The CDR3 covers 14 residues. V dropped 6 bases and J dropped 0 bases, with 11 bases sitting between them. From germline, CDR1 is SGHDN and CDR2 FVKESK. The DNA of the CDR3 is TGTGCCAGCAGGCCTCGGGGTGCTAACTATGGCTACACCTTC. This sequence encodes CASRPRGANYGYTF. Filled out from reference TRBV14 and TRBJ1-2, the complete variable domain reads EAGVTQFPSHSVIEKGQTVTLRCDPISGHDNLYWYRRVMGKEIKFLLHFVKESKQDESGMPNNRFLAERTGGTYSTLKVQPAELEDSGVYFCASRPRGANYGYTFGSGTRLTVV.

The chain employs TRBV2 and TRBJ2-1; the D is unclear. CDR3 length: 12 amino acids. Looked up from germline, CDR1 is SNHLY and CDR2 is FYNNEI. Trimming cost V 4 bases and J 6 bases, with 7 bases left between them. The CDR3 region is CASSGDGNEQFF. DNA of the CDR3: TGTGCCAGCAGTGGTGACGGCAATGAGCAGTTCTTC.

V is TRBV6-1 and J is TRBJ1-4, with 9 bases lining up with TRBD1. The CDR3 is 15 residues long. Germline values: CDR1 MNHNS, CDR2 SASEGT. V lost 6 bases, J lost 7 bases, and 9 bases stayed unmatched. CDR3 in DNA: TGTGCCAGCAGGGCCGGACAGGGGTGGGGTGAAAAACTGTTTTTT. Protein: CASRAGQGWGEKLFF.

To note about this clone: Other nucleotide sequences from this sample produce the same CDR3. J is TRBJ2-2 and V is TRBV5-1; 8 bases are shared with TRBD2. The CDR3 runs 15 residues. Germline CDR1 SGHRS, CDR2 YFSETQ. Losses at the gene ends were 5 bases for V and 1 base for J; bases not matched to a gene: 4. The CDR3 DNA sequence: TGCGCCAGCAGACTCGCGGGGGGGAACACCGGGGAGCTGTTTTTT. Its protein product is CASRLAGGNTGELFF. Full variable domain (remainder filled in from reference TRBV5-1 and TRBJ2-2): KAGVTQTPRYLIKTRGQQVTLSCSPISGHRSVSWYQQTPGQGLQFLFEYFSETQRNKGNFPGRFSGRQFSNSRSEMNVSTLELGDSALYLCASRLAGGNTGELFFGEGSRLTVL.

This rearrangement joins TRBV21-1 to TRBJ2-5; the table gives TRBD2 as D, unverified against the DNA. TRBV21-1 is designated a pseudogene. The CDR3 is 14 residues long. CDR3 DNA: TGTGCCAGCACGAGGGGAGGCGGCCAAGAGACCCAGTACTTC. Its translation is CASTRGGGQETQYF.

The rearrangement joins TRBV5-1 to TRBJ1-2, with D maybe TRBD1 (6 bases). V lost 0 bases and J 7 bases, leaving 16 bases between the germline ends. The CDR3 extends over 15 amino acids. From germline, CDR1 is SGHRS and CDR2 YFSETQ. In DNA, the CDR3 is TGCGCCAGCAGCTTGGATGGGGGGCGTGAAGGTGGCTACACCTTC. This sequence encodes CASSLDGGREGGYTF.